The rows below give T cell receptor beta chains drawn from one sample of a study of control samples from healthy donors and cancer patients. Using immunoSEQ multiplex PCR, the repertoire was profiled, and TCRdb retains in-frame clones only, with some absent. The repertoire holds 100,000 to 150,000 clones, with 85% to 95% as singletons. Sequencing was performed on PBMCs. The origin of the receptors is an elderly man with head and neck cancer. Both conserved end residues are part of each CDR3. The D gene is left open where the match is weak. Not all rows give a size; the values are once, few, many and, for expanded clones, a class.

>.|TRBJ2-7|TRBD1|TRBV5-1
CASGTGTGAYEQYF
TGCGCCAGCGGCACCGGGACAGGGGCCTACGAGCAGTACTTC
>.|TRBJ1-1|.|TRBV3-1/TRBV3-2
CASSPAFRENTEAFF
TGTGCCAGCAGCCCCGCCTTTAGGGAGAACACTGAAGCTTTCTTT
>.|TRBJ1-2|TRBD1|TRBV6-5
CASFGQGRLVYGYTF
TGTGCCAGCTTCGGACAGGGGCGTCTCGTCTATGGCTACACCTTC
>.|TRBJ1-4|TRBD1|TRBV7-9
CASSSGTGSEKLFF
TGTGCCAGCAGTTCCGGGACAGGGAGTGAAAAACTGTTTTTT
>.|TRBJ1-2|.|TRBV7-2
CASSFRRDYDGYTF
TGTGCCAGCAGCTTCCGCAGGGACTATGATGGCTACACCTTC
>.|TRBJ1-5|.|TRBV12-5
CASGLGEGQPQHF
TGTGCTAGTGGTTTGGGGGAGGGTCAGCCCCAGCATTTT
>few|TRBJ2-5|.|TRBV5-1
CASSPQGGGLQGETQYF
TGCGCCAGCAGCCCCCAGGGAGGCGGGCTTCAGGGGGAGACCCAGTACTTC
>.|TRBJ2-6|.|TRBV7-8
CASTPGSLSGANVLTF
TGTGCCAGCACCCCAGGGAGCCTCTCTGGGGCCAACGTCCTGACTTTC
>once|TRBJ1-1|.|TRBV7-6
CASSLAQGTNTEAFF
TGTGCCAGCAGCTTAGCTCAGGGGACGAACACTGAAGCTTTCTTT
>.|TRBJ1-5|TRBD1|TRBV19
CASTLDRDNQPQHF
TGTGCCAGTACCCTTGACAGGGACAATCAGCCCCAGCATTTT
>.|TRBJ1-1|.|TRBV5-1
CASSLDFGTEAFF
TGCGCCAGCAGCTTGGACTTTGGCACTGAAGCTTTCTTT
>.|TRBJ2-1|.|TRBV25-1
CASSLFRGQNEQFF
TGTGCCAGCAGCCTATTCCGGGGGCAGAATGAGCAGTTCTTC
>once|TRBJ2-7|.|TRBV18
CASSPRHRGGNEQYF
TGTGCCAGCTCACCCAGACACAGGGGAGGTAACGAGCAGTACTTC
>.|TRBJ1-4|.|TRBV18
CASSPPYQGNEKLFF
TGTGCCAGCTCACCACCGTATCAGGGTAATGAAAAACTGTTTTTT
>.|TRBJ2-5|TRBD2|TRBV28
CASSLGLAGVGETQYF
TGTGCCAGCAGCCTCGGGCTAGCGGGAGTAGGAGAGACCCAGTACTTC
>.|TRBJ1-2|TRBD1|TRBV5-1
CASSLGQGPWGYTF
TGCGCCAGCAGCTTGGGACAGGGGCCGTGGGGCTACACCTTC
>.|TRBJ2-3|TRBD2|TRBV7-9
CASSVTSGGITDTQYF
TGTGCCAGCAGCGTTACTAGCGGGGGGATCACAGATACGCAGTATTTT
>.|TRBJ1-2|TRBD1|TRBV5-6
CASSPDRAGGYTF
TGTGCCAGCAGCCCGGACAGGGCGGGCGGCTACACCTTC
>once|TRBJ2-5|TRBD1|TRBV6-5
CASSPGQWGETQYF
TGTGCCAGCAGTCCGGGACAGTGGGGGGAGACCCAGTACTTC
>.|TRBJ1-2|TRBD1|TRBV6-6
CASSRTDRGLDGYTF
TGTGCCAGCAGTCGTACTGACAGGGGACTTGACGGCTACACCTTC
>.|TRBJ2-3|.|TRBV1
CTSRHWTSGGDADTQYF
TGCACCAGCAGGCACTGGACTAGCGGGGGGGATGCAGATACGCAGTATTTT
>.|TRBJ2-1|TRBD2|TRBV5-1
CASSRIAGGPNEQFF
TGCGCCAGCAGTCGCATAGCGGGAGGGCCGAATGAGCAGTTCTTC
>.|TRBJ2-7|.|TRBV3-1/TRBV3-2
CASSAYETVYEQYF
TGTGCCAGCAGCGCGTACGAGACAGTCTACGAGCAGTACTTC
>.|TRBJ1-6|.|TRBV6-2/TRBV6-3
CASSYEDHPNNSPLHF
TGTGCCAGCAGTTACGAGGATCATCCCAATAATTCACCCCTCCACTTT
>.|TRBJ1-1|.|TRBV7-8
CASSTDRPVMNTEAFF
TGTGCCAGCAGCACCGACAGGCCCGTGATGAACACTGAAGCTTTCTTT
>.|TRBJ1-5|TRBD1|TRBV19
CASRTGGPNQPQHF
TGTGCCAGTAGGACAGGGGGCCCCAATCAGCCCCAGCATTTT
>.|TRBJ2-3|.|TRBV7-8
CASSRRRGRAADTQYF
TGTGCCAGCAGCCGCCGTAGGGGGAGGGCCGCAGATACGCAGTATTTT
>.|TRBJ2-7|TRBD1|TRBV7-2
CASSLERAGTAYEQYF
TGTGCCAGCAGCTTAGAAAGGGCCGGGACAGCCTACGAGCAGTACTTC
>.|TRBJ2-1|.|TRBV7-9
CASSLGSANEQFF
TGTGCCAGCAGCTTAGGGTCCGCCAATGAGCAGTTCTTC
>.|TRBJ1-3|.|TRBV13
CASSLDGDSGNTIYF
TGTGCCAGCAGCTTAGACGGAGACTCTGGAAACACCATATATTTT
>.|TRBJ2-3|.|TRBV5-1
CASSLLQEGNTQYF
TGCGCCAGCAGCTTATTACAGGAGGGAAATACGCAGTATTTT
>.|TRBJ2-3|TRBD1|TRBV14
CASSQTGQAVAQYF
TGTGCCAGCAGCCAAACGGGACAGGCCGTGGCGCAGTATTTT
>once|TRBJ1-3|.|TRBV6-1
CASSEAGLQGSGNTIYF
TGTGCCAGCAGTGAAGCCGGACTACAGGGCTCTGGAAACACCATATATTTT
>.|TRBJ2-7|TRBD2|TRBV19
CASSMGLAGPYEQYF
TGTGCCAGTAGTATGGGACTAGCGGGACCCTACGAGCAGTACTTC
>.|TRBJ2-7|TRBD2|TRBV4-3
CASSQAAGGSPYEQYF
TGCGCCAGCAGCCAAGCTGCGGGAGGTTCACCCTACGAGCAGTACTTC
>.|TRBJ2-3|TRBD1|TRBV5-4
CASSLKLTGESDTQYF
TGTGCCAGCAGCTTAAAGCTGACAGGGGAGTCAGATACGCAGTATTTT
>.|TRBJ1-2|.|TRBV6-5
CASMRVQGSYGYTF
TGTGCCAGCATGAGGGTTCAGGGGAGCTATGGCTACACCTTC
>.|TRBJ1-1|.|TRBV19
CASSMYRDTEAFF
TGTGCCAGTAGTATGTACAGGGACACTGAAGCTTTCTTT
>.|TRBJ2-7|.|TRBV3-1/TRBV3-2
CASSFPGGEQYF
TGTGCCAGCAGTTTCCCAGGGGGGGAGCAGTACTTC
>few|TRBJ1-5|TRBD1|TRBV19
CASSLSSGGSNQPQHF
TGTGCCAGTAGCCTCTCGTCAGGGGGGAGCAATCAGCCCCAGCATTTT
>.|TRBJ2-5|TRBD2|TRBV3-1/TRBV3-2
CASSQERPAGVRETQYF
TGTGCCAGCAGCCAAGAGCGACCAGCGGGAGTCCGGGAGACCCAGTACTTC
>.|TRBJ2-3|.|TRBV6-5
CASSSRAGTDTQYF
TGTGCCAGCAGTTCAAGGGCGGGCACAGATACGCAGTATTTT
>.|TRBJ2-7|.|TRBV11-2
CASSNPGALGIEQYF
TGTGCCAGCAGCAACCCCGGGGCGCTTGGGATCGAGCAGTACTTC
>.|TRBJ1-1|.|TRBV6-2/TRBV6-3
CASSYAGLVSEAFF
TGTGCCAGCAGTTATGCAGGGCTGGTCTCTGAAGCTTTCTTT
>.|TRBJ1-4|.|TRBV18
CASSNGAANEKLFF
TGTGCCAGCTCAAACGGAGCGGCTAATGAAAAACTGTTTTTT
>.|TRBJ1-2|.|TRBV2
CASTDHYGYTF
TGTGCTTCGACAGATCACTATGGCTACACCTTC
>.|TRBJ1-3|.|TRBV19
CASRPGRLSGNTIYF
TGTGCCAGTAGGCCGGGACGGCTCTCTGGAAACACCATATATTTT
>.|TRBJ1-1|.|TRBV9
CASTRWPEAFF
TGTGCCAGCACCCGGTGGCCTGAAGCTTTCTTT
>.|TRBJ2-1|.|TRBV4-1
CASSQTSPSYNEQFF
TGCGCCAGCAGCCAAACTAGCCCCTCCTACAATGAGCAGTTCTTC
>.|TRBJ2-4|TRBD2|TRBV19
CASQGLAAKNIQYF
TGTGCCAGCCAGGGACTAGCGGCCAAAAACATTCAGTACTTC